Shown below are 20 T cell receptor beta chains from a single sample sequenced in a study of T cells in Graves' hyperthyroidism and ophthalmopathy. Researchers amplified the TCR beta CDR3 regions from RNA transcripts. During a first-round RT-PCR of the TCR CDR3, the HTBI primer set was used. MiXCR was run by TCRdb on the multiplex PCR reads, yielding one entry per CDR3 protein. Among some 740,000 distinct CDR3 sequences listed, 14% were seen once. Source material: blood. The receptor set was obtained from a woman in her late teens or twenties with Graves' hyperthyroidism.

The V and J genes are TRBV19 and TRBJ2-1, with TRBD2 identical over 7 bases. Trimming at V came to 5 bases and at J to 0 bases, leaving 10 bases not matched to a gene. Germline V gene lookup returns CDR1 LNHDA and CDR2 SQIVND (reference sequence). This CDR3 contains 17 residues. Written as DNA, the CDR3 is TGTGCCAGTAGTGTCCCTCTTAGCGGGCGCTCCTACAATGAGCAGTTCTTC. It specifies CASSVPLSGRSYNEQFF. Together with reference TRBV19 and TRBJ2-1, the CDR3 gives the full variable domain: DGGITQSPKYLFRKEGQNVTLSCEQNLNHDAMYWYRQDPGQGLRLIYYSQIVNDFQKGDIAEGYSVSREKKESFPLTVTSAQKNPTAFYLCASSVPLSGRSYNEQFFGPGTRLTVL.

This clonotype was detected once. The chain joins TRBV28 to TRBJ2-7; weak D call: TRBD1 (5 bases). The ends were cut back, 10 bases at V and 0 bases at J, with 7 bases in the middle. The CDR3 covers 11 residues. Germline CDR1 and CDR2: MDHEN and SYDVKM. The CDR3 protein is CATDTSYEQYF. CDR3 nucleotide sequence: TGTGCCACGGACACCTCCTACGAGCAGTACTTC.

The V gene is TRBV6-1, the J gene TRBJ1-5; weak D call: TRBD1 (6 bases). Deletions cut 11 bases from V and 2 bases from J, with 16 bases between. CDR3 length: 14 residues. CDR1 is MNHNS and CDR2 is SASEGT in the germline V gene. The CDR3 DNA sequence: TGTGCCTCCCAGGGGATAGGGGGCAATCAGCCCCAGCATTTT. This sequence encodes CASQGIGGNQPQHF.

This clonotype was counted between two and nine times. This chain connects TRBV19 to TRBJ2-1, with D perhaps TRBD1 (6 bases). This CDR3 contains 17 residues. The V gene's germline CDR1 is LNHDA and CDR2 SQIVND (reference sequence). V gave up 8 bases and J gave up 3 bases, with 23 bases separating them. The CDR3: CASSSSGGQLIYNEQFF. The DNA for the CDR3 is TGTGCCAGTTCCTCGTCTGGGGGACAACTAATCTACAATGAGCAGTTCTTC.

This clonotype turned up a few times. V and J are TRBV12-3 or TRBV12-4 and TRBJ2-3; D not certain. Trimming pared 1 base from V and 0 bases from J, leaving 11 bases between. The CDR3 extends over 16 amino acids. The CDR3 bases are TGTGCCAGCAGTTTAGTGGGTGAGAGTAGCACAGATACGCAGTATTTT. It specifies CASSLVGESSTDTQYF.

The chain carries TRBV9 and TRBJ2-1, with TRBD2 matching 10 bases. CDR1 SGDLS and CDR2 YYNGEE come from the germline V gene. J gave up 8 bases and V 1 base, and 9 bases lay outside the gene matches. This CDR3 spans 16 amino acids. The CDR3 region is CASSVRASGSIDEQFF. The CDR3, as DNA: TGTGCCAGCAGCGTACGCGCTAGCGGGAGTATCGATGAGCAGTTCTTC.

This clonotype was seen repeatedly, ten times or more. The rearrangement joins TRBV9 to TRBJ2-1; D is perhaps TRBD2 (6 bases). Trimming pared 4 bases from V and 1 base from J, leaving 12 bases between. This CDR3 has 15 residues. Germline values: CDR1 SGDLS, CDR2 YYNGEE. CDR3 nucleotide sequence: TGTGCCAGCAGCCTATCGGGGGATTCCTACAATGAGCAGTTCTTC. This encodes CASSLSGDSYNEQFF.

This clonotype was counted ten times or more. This sequence joins TRBV20-1 and TRBJ2-7; D may be TRBD2 (6 bases). The germline gives CDR1 DFQATT, CDR2 SNEGSKA (reference sequence). The CDR3 has 10 amino acids. Trimming cost V 6 bases and J 7 bases, with 10 bases left between them. The CDR3 bases are TGCAGTGCGCGGGGCTTTGAGCAGTACTTC. Translated: CSARGFEQYF.

This clonotype was seen only a few times. The chain has TRBV20-1 and TRBJ1-1; no firm D call. Trimming took 5 bases from V and 10 from J, leaving 11 bases between them. This CDR3 region has 10 residues. CDR1 and CDR2 from the germline V gene are DFQATT and SNEGSKA (reference sequence). This CDR3 is CSAFILGAFF. The CDR3 coding sequence is TGCAGTGCTTTTATCCTGGGAGCTTTCTTT.

V gene TRBV6-1 combines with J gene TRBJ1-4; TRBD1 aligns across 8 bases. The germline V gene has CDR1 MNHNS and CDR2 SASEGT. This CDR3 region has 14 residues. The junction had 9 bases not matched to a gene; V was cut back by 7 bases and J by 8 bases. CDR3 sequence: CASKQGGLSEKLFF. CDR3 coding DNA: TGTGCCAGCAAACAGGGGGGATTAAGCGAAAAACTGTTTTTT.

This clonotype was recorded at least ten times. This chain links TRBV11-2 with TRBJ1-2; no definite D call. The CDR3 consists of 12 residues. Germline CDR1 is SGHAT and CDR2 is FQNNGV. V was cut by 1 base and J by 6 bases, with 6 bases left in between. The CDR3, as DNA: TGTGCCAGCAGCTTAGGGAGCCATGGCTACACCTTC. Its protein product is CASSLGSHGYTF.

This clonotype showed up many times. The chain uses TRBV7-3 and TRBJ2-1; D is unclear. Germline CDR1 and CDR2: SGHTA and FQGTGA. Trimming removed 3 bases from V and 7 bases from J, with 16 bases in between. This CDR3 spans 15 amino acids. CDR3 sequence reads: CASSFGSGRWNEQFF. The CDR3 DNA reads TGTGCCAGCAGCTTCGGCTCGGGTCGGTGGAATGAGCAGTTCTTC.

The chain combines TRBV11-2 with TRBJ2-7; D tentatively fits TRBD1 or TRBD2 (6 bases each). V lost 4 bases to trimming and J lost 2 bases, with 12 bases between them. Germline lookup yields CDR1 SGHAT and CDR2 FQNNGV. The CDR3 extends over 14 amino acids. The CDR3 here is CASSSRRGTYEQYF. In DNA, the CDR3 is TGTGCCAGCAGCTCCCGGAGGGGGACCTACGAGCAGTACTTC.

The V and J genes are TRBV4-2 and TRBJ2-2; D is uncertain. The CDR3 has 16 residues. The germline V and J ends were trimmed by 4 bases and 0 bases, with 12 bases remaining between them. CDR1 and CDR2 (germline): LGHNA, YNFKEQ. CDR3 loop: CASSPLGGANTGELFF. The CDR3 DNA reads TGTGCCAGCAGCCCTCTTGGTGGGGCGAACACCGGGGAGCTGTTTTTT.

The J gene is TRBJ1-3, the V gene TRBV2; no clear D gene. The V end was cut by 6 bases, the J end by 6 bases, with 12 bases between. The CDR3 runs to 13 residues. Germline V gene lookup returns CDR1 SNHLY and CDR2 FYNNEI. The CDR3 DNA is TGTGCCAGCAGGATGTCAGGCCAAAACACCATATATTTT. Translation gives CASRMSGQNTIYF. Filled out from reference TRBV2 and TRBJ1-3, the complete variable domain reads EPEVTQTPSHQVTQMGQEVILRCVPISNHLYFYWYRQILGQKVEFLVSFYNNEISEKSEIFDDQFSVERPDGSNFTLKIRSTKLEDSAMYFCASRMSGQNTIYFGEGSWLTVV.

The V and J genes are TRBV30 and TRBJ1-3; 8 positions agree with TRBD1. This CDR3 contains 12 residues. Trimming at V came to 2 bases and at J to 9 bases, leaving 3 bases not matched to a gene. Germline-derived CDR1 and CDR2 are GTSNPN and SVGIG (reference sequence). For the CDR3, the DNA is TGTGCCTGGAGTACCCAGGGGGCCACCATATATTTT. Translation: CAWSTQGATIYF.

This clonotype was counted at least ten times. This chain joins TRBV28 and TRBJ2-5; TRBD2 might be the D (7 bases). Trimming removed 2 bases from V and 4 bases from J, with 17 bases in between. CDR1 is MDHEN, CDR2 SYDVKM, per germline. This CDR3 contains 16 residues. The CDR3 DNA reads TGTGCCAGCAGTTTACAGGGGCGGGGGAGGCGAGAGACCCAGTACTTC. It is translated as CASSLQGRGRRETQYF.

This clonotype has just a few counts. The gene calls are TRBV27 and TRBJ2-3; 8 nucleotides agree with TRBD2. Looked up from germline, CDR1 is MNHEY and CDR2 is SMNVEV (reference sequence). CDR3 size: 14 residues. V shed 1 base and J 4 bases; nucleotides not matched to a gene: 1. The CDR3 is CASSLLTSADTQYF. CDR3 DNA sequence: TGTGCCAGCAGTTTATTGACTAGCGCAGATACGCAGTATTTT.

The table lists this clonotype with many counts. The genes are TRBV2 and TRBJ2-1, with 13 bases that match TRBD2. CDR3 length: 14 residues. CDR1 is SNHLY, CDR2 FYNNEI, per germline. With 9 bases clipped from V and 4 bases from J, the junction kept 3 bases outside the gene matches. This chain's CDR3 is CARKLAGGYNEQFF. CDR3 bases: TGTGCCAGAAAACTAGCGGGAGGGTACAATGAGCAGTTCTTC.

This clonotype has ten or more counts. The chain uses TRBV7-2 and TRBJ2-1; D is undetermined. This CDR3 contains 14 residues. Germline V gene data show CDR1 as SGHTA and CDR2 as FQGNSA. The V and J ends lost 5 bases and 9 bases respectively, with 17 bases between them. The CDR3 DNA sequence: TGTGCCAGCAGCCAAGGACGAGTTCCCAGTGAGCAGTTCTTC. Its translation is CASSQGRVPSEQFF.